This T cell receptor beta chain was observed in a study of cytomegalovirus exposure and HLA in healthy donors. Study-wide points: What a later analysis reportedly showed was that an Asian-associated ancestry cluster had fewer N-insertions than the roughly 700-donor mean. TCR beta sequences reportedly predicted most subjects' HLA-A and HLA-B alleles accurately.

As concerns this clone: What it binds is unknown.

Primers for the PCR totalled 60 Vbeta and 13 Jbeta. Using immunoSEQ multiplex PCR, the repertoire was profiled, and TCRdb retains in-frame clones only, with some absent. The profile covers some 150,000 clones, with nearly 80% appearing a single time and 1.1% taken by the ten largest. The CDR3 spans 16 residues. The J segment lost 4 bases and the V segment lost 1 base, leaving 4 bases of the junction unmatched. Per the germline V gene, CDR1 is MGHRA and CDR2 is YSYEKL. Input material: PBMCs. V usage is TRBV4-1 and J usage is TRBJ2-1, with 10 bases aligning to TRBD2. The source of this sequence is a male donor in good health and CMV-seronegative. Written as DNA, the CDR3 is TGCGCCAGCAGCCAAGTTGAGCGGGGGGGTTACAATGAGCAGTTCTTC. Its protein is CASSQVERGGYNEQFF.